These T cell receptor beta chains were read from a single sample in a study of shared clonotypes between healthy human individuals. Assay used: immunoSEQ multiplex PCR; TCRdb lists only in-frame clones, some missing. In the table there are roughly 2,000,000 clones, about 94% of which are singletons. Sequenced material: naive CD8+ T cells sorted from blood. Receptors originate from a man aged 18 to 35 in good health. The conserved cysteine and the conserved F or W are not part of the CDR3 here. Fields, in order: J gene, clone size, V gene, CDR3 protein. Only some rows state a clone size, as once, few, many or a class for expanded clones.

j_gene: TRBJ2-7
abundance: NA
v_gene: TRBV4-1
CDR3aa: ASSRGTGAHEQY

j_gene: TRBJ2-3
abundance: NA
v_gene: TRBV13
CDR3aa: ASSPSSGDTQY

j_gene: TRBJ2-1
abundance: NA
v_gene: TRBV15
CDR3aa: ATSRDPFLGRDEQF

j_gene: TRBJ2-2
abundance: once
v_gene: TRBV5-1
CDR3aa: ASSLTLAGGHTGELF

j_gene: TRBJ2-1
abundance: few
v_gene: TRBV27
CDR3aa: ASSLSSGGSYNEQF

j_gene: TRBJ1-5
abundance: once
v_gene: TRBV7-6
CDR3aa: ASSLKSSGLQPQH

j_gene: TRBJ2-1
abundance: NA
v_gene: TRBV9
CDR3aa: ASSSSGGLNEQF

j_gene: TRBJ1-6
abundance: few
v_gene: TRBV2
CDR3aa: ATSGGNSPLH

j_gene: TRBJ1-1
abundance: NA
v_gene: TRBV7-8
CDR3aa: ASSSSVGGMNTEAF

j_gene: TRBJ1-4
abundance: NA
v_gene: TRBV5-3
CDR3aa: ARSFSGACEKLF

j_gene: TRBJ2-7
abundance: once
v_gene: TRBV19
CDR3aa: ASSTPGSTYEQY

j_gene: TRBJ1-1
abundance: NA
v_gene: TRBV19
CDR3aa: ASLGRGAF

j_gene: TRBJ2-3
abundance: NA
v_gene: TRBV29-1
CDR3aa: SVQGDHLRTDTQY

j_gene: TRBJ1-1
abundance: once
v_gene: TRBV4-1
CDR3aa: ASSQDRAAPEAF

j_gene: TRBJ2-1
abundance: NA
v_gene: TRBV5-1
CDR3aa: ASSLWAGGTYNEQF

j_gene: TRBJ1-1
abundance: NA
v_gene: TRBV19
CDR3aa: ASSPYTNTEAF

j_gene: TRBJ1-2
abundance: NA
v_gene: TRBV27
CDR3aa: ASSSGGGYT

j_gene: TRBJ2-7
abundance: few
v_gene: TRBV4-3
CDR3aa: ASSQDHGYEQY

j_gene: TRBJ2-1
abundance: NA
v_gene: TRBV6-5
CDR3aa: ASRGGATTNEQF

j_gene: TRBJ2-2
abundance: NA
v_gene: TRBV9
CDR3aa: ASSVAGQLTTGELF

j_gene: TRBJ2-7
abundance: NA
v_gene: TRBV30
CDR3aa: AWSVETGSNEQY

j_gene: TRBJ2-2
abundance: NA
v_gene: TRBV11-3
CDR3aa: ASSLDLFGQGNTGELF

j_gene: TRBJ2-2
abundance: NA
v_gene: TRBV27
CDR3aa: ASRDLIVTGELF

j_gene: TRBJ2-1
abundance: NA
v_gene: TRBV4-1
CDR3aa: ASSQSPGTGVNEQF

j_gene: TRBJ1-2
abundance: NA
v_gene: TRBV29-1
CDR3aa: SVEDLDRGNYGYT